This entry is about one T cell receptor (beta chain). This sample is part of a study of blood T cell repertoires in COVID-19. Germline values: CDR1 MDHEN, CDR2 SYDVKM. The CDR3 runs to 17 residues. With V trimmed by 5 bases and J by 3 bases, 13 bases remained unmatched. Methods used by the authors: The authors estimated nucleated cell counts from reference gene primer amplification. Method: immunoSEQ multiplex PCR; TCRdb's copy keeps in-frame clones and lacks some. For V, J and clone size, that table is used; D and trimming come from the DNA. The sample consists of 150,000 to 200,000 clones, about four fifths of them appearing once.

The chain uses TRBV28 and TRBJ2-7; TRBD1 aligns across 10 bases. This receptor was taken from an elderly woman with COVID-19, enrolled during active disease. The sample comprised peripheral blood. The CDR3 bases are TGTGCCAGCAGTCCGACGACGGGGACAGGGGTCTTCTACGAGCAGTACTTC. Its protein is CASSPTTGTGVFYEQYF.